Each of the 5 T cell receptor beta chains below was sequenced from the same sample in a study of type 1 regulatory T cells (dated by TCRdb to about 2021). Sequencer: Illumina MiSeq. In TCRdb, the public reads were trimmed at Q25 with fastp and aligned with MiXCR, with productive beta chains retained. Entries that share a CDR3 protein sequence are merged under the most common genes and DNA. In all, the sample holds 80,000 to 100,000 distinct CDR3 sequences, and 25% to 40% of those were seen once. The top ten constitute roughly 2.4% of the sample. Sequencing input: CD4+ T cells, either the whole sample or a sorted fraction (not recorded which). The receptors shown here come from a human donor in good health.

The chain has TRBV5-1 and TRBJ1-2; 9 nucleotides line up with TRBD1. Germline CDR1 is SGHRS and CDR2 is YFSETQ. J gave up 8 bases and V 4 bases, and 3 bases lay outside the gene matches. CDR3 size: 12 residues. The CDR3 coding sequence is TGCGCCAGCAGCCGGGACAGGGAGGGCTACACCTTC. Its protein product is CASSRDREGYTF.

This clonotype was recorded a few times. The chain recombines TRBV12-3 or TRBV12-4 with TRBJ2-5, with 13 positions matching TRBD2. This CDR3 contains 16 residues. V lost 6 bases, J lost 5 bases, and 9 bases stayed unmatched. The CDR3 DNA sequence: TGTGCCAGCAGCTCTCGGACTAGCGGGAGCATTGAGACCCAGTACTTC. Protein sequence: CASSSRTSGSIETQYF.

This clonotype was seen only a few times. The J gene is TRBJ2-1, the V gene TRBV5-1; weak D call: TRBD2 (5 bases). Trimming removed 6 bases at V and 9 bases at J, with 19 bases between. CDR1 SGHRS and CDR2 YFSETQ come from the germline V gene. The CDR3 sequence is 14 residues long. The CDR3, as DNA: TGCGCCAGCACGGGGATCGGGGTTCGGCGTGAGCAGTTCTTC. This sequence encodes CASTGIGVRREQFF.

This clonotype was detected only a few times. The J gene is TRBJ2-7, the V gene TRBV6-6; 13 bases match TRBD2. CDR1 is MNHNY and CDR2 is SVGAGI in the germline V gene (reference sequence). This CDR3 comprises 15 residues. With 7 bases clipped from V and 7 bases from J, the junction kept 10 bases outside the gene matches. CDR3 loop: CASTDRTSGRGEQYF. CDR3 DNA: TGTGCCAGCACCGACCGGACTAGCGGGAGAGGGGAGCAGTACTTC.

The gene calls are TRBV3-1 and TRBJ2-5; D might be TRBD2 (7 bases). Trimming pared 4 bases from V and 3 bases from J, leaving 12 bases between. The CDR3 spans 14 residues. From germline, CDR1 is LGHDT and CDR2 YNNKEL (reference sequence). CDR3: CASSLAGDKETQYF. The CDR3 nucleotides are TGTGCCAGCAGCCTCGCGGGGGACAAAGAGACCCAGTACTTC.